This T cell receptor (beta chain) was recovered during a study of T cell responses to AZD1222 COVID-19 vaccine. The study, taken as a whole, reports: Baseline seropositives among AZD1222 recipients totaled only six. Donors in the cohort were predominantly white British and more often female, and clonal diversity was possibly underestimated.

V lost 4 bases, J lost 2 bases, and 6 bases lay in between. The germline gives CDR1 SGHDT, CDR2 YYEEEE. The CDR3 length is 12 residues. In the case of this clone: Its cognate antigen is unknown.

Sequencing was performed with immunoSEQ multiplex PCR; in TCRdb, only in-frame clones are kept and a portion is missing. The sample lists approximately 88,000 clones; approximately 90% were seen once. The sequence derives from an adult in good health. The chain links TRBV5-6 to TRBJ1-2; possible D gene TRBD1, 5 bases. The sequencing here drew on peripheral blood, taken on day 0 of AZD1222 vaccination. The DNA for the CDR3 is TGTGCCAGCAGCGAGGGGAACTATGGCTACACCTTC. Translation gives CASSEGNYGYTF. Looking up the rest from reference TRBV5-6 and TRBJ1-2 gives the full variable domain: DAGVTQSPTHLIKTRGQQVTLRCSPKSGHDTVSWYQQALGQGPQFIFQYYEEEERQRGNFPDRFSGHQFPNYSSELNVNALLLGDSALYLCASSEGNYGYTFGSGTRLTVV.